A single sample is the source of the 9 T cell receptor beta chains below, sequenced in a study of post-analysis software for immune sequencing data. Study results and limitations: About five TRBV segments, including TRBV5-6, TRBV5-1 and TRBV20-1, were more frequent in patients than controls.

These TCRs' antigens remain unknown. Prepared libraries of TCR beta cDNA carried unique molecular identifiers. TCRdb fed the PCR reads into MiXCR, producing one record per CDR3 protein. The table has about 540,000 distinct CDR3 sequences, under 40% seen once; the top ten hold roughly 6%. Material for sequencing was blood. Receptor source: a girl under 18 with multiple sclerosis.

The chain couples TRBV20-1 to TRBJ1-4, with no clear D. The CDR3 has 13 amino acids. Trimming stripped 7 bases from V and 0 bases from J, with 9 bases between. Germline V gene sequence: CDR1 DFQATT, CDR2 SNEGSKA (reference sequence). For the CDR3, the DNA is TGCAGTGTCACCGGTGCAACTAATGAAAAACTGTTTTTT. Translation gives CSVTGATNEKLFF.

This clonotype was counted between two and nine times. The chain combines TRBV4-1 with TRBJ2-5; TRBD1 matches 9 bases. V lost 4 bases to trimming and J lost 3 bases; unmatched junction nucleotides: 9. The CDR3 is 16 residues long. Germline-derived CDR1 and CDR2 are MGHRA and YSYEKL. In DNA, the CDR3 is TGCGCCAGCAGCCGCTTCGGTGGGGACAGGGAAGAGACCCAGTACTTC. It specifies CASSRFGGDREETQYF.

In this sample, this clonotype turned up a few times. V is TRBV10-2 and J is TRBJ2-3; 8 bases line up with TRBD2. CDR1 and CDR2 (germline): WSHSY, SAAADI. Germline trimming cut 4 bases from V and 12 bases from J; bases unmatched to any gene: 12. The length of the CDR3 is 14 residues. The CDR3 DNA reads TGCGCCAGCAGTGGGGTGATCGGGGGGGAGACCCAGTATTTT. Translating gives CASSGVIGGETQYF.

The chain employs TRBV7-2 and TRBJ2-3; a weak D match, TRBD1 (6 bases). The CDR3 totals 15 residues. Germline V CDR1 and CDR2: SGHTA, FQGNSA. V gave up 4 bases and J gave up 3 bases, with 14 bases separating them. CDR3 protein: CASSSSGTRTDTQYF. The DNA of the CDR3 is TGTGCCAGCAGCTCCTCCGGGACAAGGACAGATACGCAGTATTTT.

The chain recombines TRBV11-2 with TRBJ2-5, with 12 bases fitting TRBD2. The V gene's germline CDR1 is SGHAT and CDR2 FQNNGV. The CDR3 is made up of 16 amino acids. Trimming cost V 4 bases and J 4 bases; bases outside gene matches: 7. The CDR3 coding sequence is TGTGCCAGCAGCTCTGGACTAGCGGGGTTGGGAGAGACCCAGTACTTC. Its protein is CASSSGLAGLGETQYF.

This clonotype was detected a few times. The J gene is TRBJ2-7, the V gene TRBV6-1; 12 bases align to TRBD2. This CDR3 is 15 amino acids long. The germline V gene encodes CDR1 MNHNS and CDR2 SASEGT. The V gene end was trimmed by 8 bases and the J gene end by 5 bases; junction bases not matched to a gene: 10. DNA of the CDR3: TGTGCCAGCGGTGGCCTAGCGGGGGGGCCCCACGAGCAGTACTTC. This codes for CASGGLAGGPHEQYF.

This clonotype was picked up a small number of times. This sequence joins TRBV5-1 and TRBJ2-5, with TRBD2 matching 12 bases. V lost 4 bases and J lost 1; bases outside the gene matches: 5. From germline, CDR1 is SGHRS and CDR2 YFSETQ. The CDR3 length is 16 residues. The CDR3 protein is CASSRELAGGQETQYF. CDR3 nucleotides: TGCGCCAGCAGCAGGGAACTAGCGGGGGGCCAAGAGACCCAGTACTTC.

This clonotype was counted between two and nine times. The chain combines TRBV2 with TRBJ2-3, with 10 bases that match TRBD2. This CDR3 has 14 amino acids. CDR1 is SNHLY, CDR2 FYNNEI, per germline. Losses at the gene ends were 7 bases for V and 2 bases for J; bases not matched to a gene: 3. The chain's CDR3 is CASTLAGATDTQYF. CDR3 DNA sequence: TGTGCCAGCACCCTAGCGGGGGCCACAGATACGCAGTATTTT.

DNA of the CDR3: TGCAGTGCTGCGGGACTAGCGGGGTCAGAGACCCAGTACTTC. Translating gives CSAAGLAGSETQYF. The chain couples TRBV20-1 to TRBJ2-5; 13 bases agree with TRBD2. Germline V gene data show CDR1 as DFQATT and CDR2 as SNEGSKA (reference sequence). V trimming: 5 bases; J trimming: 4 bases; junction bases outside the gene matches: 4. This CDR3 has 14 amino acids.